The TCR beta chain under discussion was sequenced for a study of T cell repertoires in cytomegalovirus infection. Study at large: A matching HLA type, together with CMV infection, was signaled by public TCR beta signatures.

Details on this clonotype: Its antigen is still unknown. A junction end diverges from the germline sequence, so it may reflect a read error.

The germline V gene has CDR1 ENHRY and CDR2 SYGVKD. This CDR3 is 16 amino acids long. Study-wide findings and caveats: Using cumulative public TCR beta family frequency, the authors identified those who carried CMV together with the relevant HLA. Clonotype analysis showed dominance of the ex vivo response by HLA-C-restricted CMV-specific TCR beta clonotypes.

Each CDR3 protein gets one entry after TCRdb re-called the reads with MiXCR. The profile shows about 680,000 distinct CDR3 sequences, 20% to 25% of them singletons. Sequencing was carried out using CD8+ T cells from PBMCs. The receptor's source is a human donor in good health (CMV status not recorded). Some clones in this sample may be carry-over from other donors' samples. The genes are TRBV10-3 and TRBJ1-5, with D possibly matching TRBD1 (5 bases). The CDR3 region has the DNA TGTGCCATCAGTGAGGCGGTTCAGGGAGGCAATCGGCCCCAGCATTTT. It codes for CAISEAVQGGNRPQHF.